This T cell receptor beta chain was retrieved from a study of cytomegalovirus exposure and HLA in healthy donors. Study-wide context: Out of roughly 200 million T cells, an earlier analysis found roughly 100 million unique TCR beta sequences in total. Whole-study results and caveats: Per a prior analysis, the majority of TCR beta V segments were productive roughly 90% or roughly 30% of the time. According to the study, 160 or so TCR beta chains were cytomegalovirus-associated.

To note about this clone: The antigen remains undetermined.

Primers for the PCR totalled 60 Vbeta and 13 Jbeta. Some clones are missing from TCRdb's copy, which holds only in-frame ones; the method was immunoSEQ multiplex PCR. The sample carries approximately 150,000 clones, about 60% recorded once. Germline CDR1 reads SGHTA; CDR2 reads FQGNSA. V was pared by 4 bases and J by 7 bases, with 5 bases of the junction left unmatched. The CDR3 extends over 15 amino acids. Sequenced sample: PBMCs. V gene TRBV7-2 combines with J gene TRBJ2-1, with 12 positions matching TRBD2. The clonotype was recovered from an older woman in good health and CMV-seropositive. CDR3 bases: TGTGCCAGCAGCTACCTAGCGGGAGGGGGGAATGAGCAGTTCTTC. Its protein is CASSYLAGGGNEQFF.